Listed here are 28 T cell receptor beta chains from one sample, sequenced in a study of blood T cells in healthy people across ages. Alongside a J-beta primer mix, a sample-barcoded 5' primer served in a second PCR lasting roughly 6 to 12 cycles. TCRdb independently ran MiXCR on the 5' RACE reads; one entry per CDR3 protein. The sample has almost 800,000 distinct CDR3 sequences, 58% seen once; the top ten hold 22%. The material sequenced was blood. Receptors originate from a young man in good health.

This chain connects TRBV20-1 to TRBJ1-2; D possibly corresponds to TRBD1 (5 bases). Germline CDR1 is DFQATT and CDR2 is SNEGSKA (reference sequence). V was trimmed by 6 bases and J by 0 bases, leaving 11 bases between them. This CDR3 has 13 amino acids. The CDR3 protein is CSARDGANYGYTF. In nucleotides, the CDR3 is TGCAGTGCGCGGGACGGTGCTAACTATGGCTACACCTTC.

This sequence joins TRBV20-1 and TRBJ2-3; D unclear. The germline V gene has CDR1 DFQATT and CDR2 SNEGSKA (reference sequence). The V and J ends lost 3 bases and 3 bases respectively, with 7 bases between them. CDR3 length: 12 amino acids. This chain's CDR3 is CSASEITDTQYF. CDR3 in DNA: TGCAGTGCTAGCGAAATTACAGATACGCAGTATTTT.

This rearrangement joins TRBV4-2 to TRBJ1-1; the match to TRBD1 covers 8 bases. This CDR3 is built from 16 residues. The trim removed 1 base at V and 4 bases at J, leaving 8 bases unmatched. CDR1 and CDR2 (germline): LGHNA, YNFKEQ. The CDR3 reads CASSQGQGASGTEAFF. CDR3 DNA: TGTGCCAGCAGCCAAGGTCAGGGGGCGAGTGGCACTGAAGCTTTCTTT.

The chain uses TRBV3-1 and TRBJ1-5; the D gene is possibly TRBD1 (6 bases). V was shortened by 4 bases and J by 6 bases, with 19 bases between the two germline ends. This CDR3 comprises 16 residues. Germline V gives CDR1 LGHDT, CDR2 YNNKEL (reference sequence). In DNA form, the CDR3 reads TGTGCCAGCAGCCGGGGCTTGACAGGAGTTGGTCAGCCCCAGCATTTT. This translates into CASSRGLTGVGQPQHF.

V and J are TRBV5-1 and TRBJ2-3, with D maybe TRBD2 (6 bases). Germline-derived CDR1 and CDR2 are SGHRS and YFSETQ. The CDR3 contains 16 residues. Trimming pared 4 bases from V and 1 base from J, leaving 16 bases between. CDR3 amino acids: CASSSQTGLRTDTQYF. The CDR3 DNA follows: TGCGCCAGCAGCAGCCAGACGGGACTCCGCACAGATACGCAGTATTTT.

This clonotype was observed once. The chain uses TRBV6-2 or TRBV6-3 and TRBJ2-4; the match to TRBD2 covers 13 bases. Near its end, the DNA agrees better with TRBJ2-7, so the J call may be wrong. CDR3 length: 18 amino acids. Per germline, CDR1 MNHEY and CDR2 SVGEGT. CDR3 sequence (DNA): TGTGCCAGCAGTCCGACTAGCGGGAGGAGCAGCAGGACCTACGAGCAGTACTTC. Translated, it gives CASSPTSGRSSRTYEQYF.

The chain uses TRBV5-6 and TRBJ2-7, with D possibly TRBD2 on 5 matching bases. Deletions cut 0 bases from V and 7 bases from J, with 8 bases between. CDR1 SGHDT and CDR2 YYEEEE come from the germline V gene. The CDR3 runs 12 residues. The DNA of the CDR3 is TGTGCCAGCAGCTTGGTCTCGGGGGAGCAGTACTTC. Translating gives CASSLVSGEQYF.

J is TRBJ2-7 and V is TRBV20-1; D remains unclear. Trimming removed 6 bases at V and 3 bases at J, with 18 bases between. From germline, CDR1 is DFQATT and CDR2 SNEGSKA (reference sequence). CDR3 length: 14 amino acids. The CDR3 spells CSAPDPIVGYEQYF. The CDR3, as DNA: TGCAGTGCCCCGGACCCCATAGTGGGCTACGAGCAGTACTTC.

The V gene is TRBV12-3 or TRBV12-4, the J gene TRBJ2-4; D remains ambiguous. With the DNA end fitting TRBJ2-7 better, the J assignment may be wrong. This CDR3 is 13 amino acids long. The CDR3 coding sequence is TGTGCCAGCAGGCGGACGGGCGCGAACGAGCAGTACTTC. This encodes CASRRTGANEQYF.

This chain connects TRBV18 to TRBJ2-7; D is possibly TRBD2 (6 bases). Germline assignment: CDR1 KGHSH and CDR2 LQKENI. V lost 2 bases, J lost 0 bases, and 14 bases lay in between. The CDR3 is 16 residues long. Written as DNA, the CDR3 is TGTGCCAGCTCACCATTCCGTAGCGGAGACTCCTACGAGCAGTACTTC. Amino acid sequence: CASSPFRSGDSYEQYF.

The gene calls are TRBV29-1 and TRBJ1-3; D remains unclear. The CDR3 covers 12 residues. In germline, CDR1 is SQVTM, CDR2 ANQGSEA. The ends were cut back, 6 bases at V and 4 bases at J, with 10 bases in the middle. CDR3 sequence (DNA): TGCAGCGTCCCGGAGGAGGGAAACACCATATATTTT. This codes for CSVPEEGNTIYF. The whole variable domain, filled in from reference TRBV29-1 and TRBJ1-3, reads SAVISQKPSRDICQRGTSLTIQCQVDSQVTMMFWYRQQPGQSLTLIATANQGSEATYESGFVIDKFPISRPNLTFSTLTVSNMSPEDSSIYLCSVPEEGNTIYFGEGSWLTVV.

The CDR3 region has the DNA TGTGCCAGCAGCTTAGGGGCCCAGGATAGCCGTGGCTACACCTTC. It encodes CASSLGAQDSRGYTF. The chain links TRBV11-2 to TRBJ1-2; D gene unclear. The CDR3 length is 15 residues. V lost 1 base and J 7 bases, leaving 16 bases between the germline ends. CDR1 and CDR2 (germline): SGHAT, FQNNGV.

In DNA form, the CDR3 reads TGTGCCAGCAGCTTTGTTCAGGGCCCTGCACCCGAGCAGTACTTC. Translating gives CASSFVQGPAPEQYF. The V gene is TRBV13, the J gene TRBJ2-7; a possible D gene is TRBD1 (5 bases). Germline assignment: CDR1 PRHDT and CDR2 FYEKMQ (reference sequence). Trimming took off 3 bases at V and 6 bases at J, with 18 bases between the two ends. This CDR3 region has 15 residues.

The J gene is TRBJ2-1, the V gene TRBV28; TRBD2 agrees at 9 bases. The length of the CDR3 is 15 residues. Germline V gene lookup returns CDR1 MDHEN and CDR2 SYDVKM. The J segment lost 9 bases and the V segment lost 5 bases, leaving 11 bases of the junction unmatched. CDR3 DNA sequence: TGTGCCAGCAGTCCCCTGGGAGCGGGAGGACCTGAGCAGTTCTTC. It is translated as CASSPLGAGGPEQFF.

The CDR3 DNA sequence: TGCGCCAGCAGTGAGTGGGGATACGAGCAGTACTTC. Translated, it gives CASSEWGYEQYF. V usage is TRBV10-2 and J usage is TRBJ2-7; D is unclear. V lost 1 base and J 4 bases, leaving 5 bases between the germline ends. The length of the CDR3 is 12 residues. The germline V gene encodes CDR1 WSHSY and CDR2 SAAADI.

This clonotype was detected many times. The rearrangement joins TRBV12-3 or TRBV12-4 to TRBJ2-7; 9 nucleotides line up with TRBD1. CDR3 length: 14 amino acids. V dropped 5 bases and J dropped 4; count of bases not matched to a gene: 6. CDR3 in amino acids: CASSPGTGIYEQYF. In DNA form, the CDR3 reads TGTGCCAGCAGTCCCGGGACAGGGATTTACGAGCAGTACTTC.

The V call is TRBV4-3, the J call TRBJ1-6; D remains ambiguous. The length of the CDR3 is 15 residues. CDR1 is LGHNA and CDR2 is YSLEER in the germline V gene. Trimming took off 0 bases at V and 8 bases at J, with 11 bases between the two ends. This CDR3 reads CASSQEDGLDSPLHF. CDR3 nucleotides: TGCGCCAGCAGCCAAGAAGATGGGTTAGATTCACCCCTCCACTTT.

V usage is TRBV20-1 and J usage is TRBJ2-1; 7 nucleotides agree with TRBD1. CDR1 DFQATT and CDR2 SNEGSKA come from the germline V gene (reference sequence). CDR3 size: 14 residues. The trim removed 6 bases at V and 12 bases at J, leaving 17 bases unmatched. This CDR3 reads CSAPRTGPEDGQFF. The CDR3 DNA follows: TGCAGTGCCCCCAGGACAGGTCCGGAGGATGGGCAGTTCTTC.

V usage is TRBV28 and J usage is TRBJ2-5, with a weak D call TRBD1 (6 bases). The germline gives CDR1 MDHEN, CDR2 SYDVKM. The ends were cut back, 6 bases at V and 5 bases at J, with 22 bases in the middle. The CDR3 runs to 16 residues. The chain's CDR3 is CASSPGSRGSGETQYF. In DNA form, the CDR3 reads TGTGCCAGCAGCCCTGGATCCAGGGGCTCGGGGGAGACCCAGTACTTC.

This clonotype occurred once. The chain employs TRBV6-5 and TRBJ2-6; no clear D gene. CDR3 size: 15 residues. Germline V gene sequence: CDR1 MNHEY, CDR2 SVGAGI. Deletions cut 6 bases from V and 1 base from J, with 10 bases between. This chain's CDR3 is CASRPTASGANVLTF. CDR3 in DNA: TGTGCCAGCAGGCCCACAGCGTCTGGGGCCAACGTCCTGACTTTC.

This clonotype was detected many times. The V gene is TRBV29-1, the J gene TRBJ2-1; D tentatively fits TRBD1 or TRBD2 (6 bases each). Per germline, CDR1 SQVTM and CDR2 ANQGSEA. V lost 0 bases and J lost 8, with 8 bases in between. The CDR3 loop spans 12 amino acids. The CDR3 protein is CSVEEGGDEQFF. The CDR3 DNA sequence: TGCAGCGTTGAAGAGGGGGGCGATGAGCAGTTCTTC.

This clonotype has a single count. The V gene is TRBV7-9, the J gene TRBJ2-5; D is unclear. Germline V CDR1 and CDR2: SEHNR, FQNEAQ (reference sequence). This CDR3 has 15 residues. V lost 1 base and J lost 4, with 13 bases in between. CDR3 sequence (DNA): TGTGCCAGCAGCTTAGGTGTAGGTGGTGGAGAGACCCAGTACTTC. It encodes CASSLGVGGGETQYF. Using reference TRBV7-9 and TRBJ2-5 for the parts outside the CDR3, the full variable domain is DTGVSQNPRHKITKRGQNVTFRCDPISEHNRLYWYRQTLGQGPEFLTYFQNEAQLEKSRLLSDRFSAERPKGSFSTLEIQRTEQGDSAMYLCASSLGVGGGETQYFGPGTRLLVL.

This clonotype was seen a handful of times. This chain joins TRBV29-1 and TRBJ2-1, with 7 bases that match TRBD2. V lost 2 bases, J lost 6 bases, and 16 bases stayed unmatched. Per germline, CDR1 SQVTM and CDR2 ANQGSEA. The CDR3 is made up of 17 amino acids. The CDR3 nucleotides read TGCAGCGTTGAAACGTTCCCCCGCGGGAGAGAGGTCAATGAGCAGTTCTTC. It specifies CSVETFPRGREVNEQFF.

This clonotype was seen more than once but under ten times. The genes are TRBV27 and TRBJ2-7; D unclear. Per germline, CDR1 MNHEY and CDR2 SMNVEV (reference sequence). The germline V and J ends were trimmed by 3 bases and 6 bases, with 12 bases remaining between them. This CDR3 is 13 amino acids long. Here the CDR3 reads CASSFTLSGEQYF. The CDR3 coding sequence is TGTGCCAGCAGTTTTACCCTATCCGGCGAGCAGTACTTC.

The V gene is TRBV12-3 or TRBV12-4, the J gene TRBJ2-7; possibly TRBD2 for D (5 bases). This CDR3 has 15 residues. Trimming shortened V by 5 bases and J by 4 bases, and 18 bases separated the two germline ends. CDR3 sequence reads: CASSQNKGWTYEQYF. The CDR3 coding sequence is TGTGCCAGCAGTCAGAACAAAGGCTGGACTTACGAGCAGTACTTC.

Concerning this clonotype: This may be a read error: a much more frequent sequence differs by one nucleotide. The DNA of the CDR3 is TGTGCCTGCAGTTACACAGGTGCCTTACGGGAGCAGTACTTC. Amino acids: CACSYTGALREQYF. The chain couples TRBV6-2 or TRBV6-3 to TRBJ2-4; D is possibly TRBD2 (6 bases). This CDR3 is 14 amino acids long. Looked up from germline, CDR1 is MNHEY and CDR2 is SVGEGT.

V and J are TRBV5-1 and TRBJ2-1; maybe TRBD2 (6 bases). The J call may be wrong; the DNA end is better matched by TRBJ2-7. CDR3 length: 15 residues. Germline V lookup: CDR1 SGHRS, CDR2 YFSETQ. In DNA, the CDR3 is TGCGCCACTTCGGGAGACCCTGGGTCCTACAATGAGCAGTACTTC. Its translation: CATSGDPGSYNEQYF.

The rearrangement links TRBV6-5 to TRBJ2-7, with TRBD1 matching over 9 bases. This CDR3 contains 16 residues. CDR1 MNHEY and CDR2 SVGAGI come from the germline V gene. Trimming at V came to 4 bases and at J to 7 bases, leaving 14 bases not matched to a gene. CDR3 loop: CASSFSGTGMAWEQYF. The CDR3 DNA reads as TGTGCCAGCAGTTTCTCCGGGACAGGGATGGCTTGGGAGCAGTACTTC.